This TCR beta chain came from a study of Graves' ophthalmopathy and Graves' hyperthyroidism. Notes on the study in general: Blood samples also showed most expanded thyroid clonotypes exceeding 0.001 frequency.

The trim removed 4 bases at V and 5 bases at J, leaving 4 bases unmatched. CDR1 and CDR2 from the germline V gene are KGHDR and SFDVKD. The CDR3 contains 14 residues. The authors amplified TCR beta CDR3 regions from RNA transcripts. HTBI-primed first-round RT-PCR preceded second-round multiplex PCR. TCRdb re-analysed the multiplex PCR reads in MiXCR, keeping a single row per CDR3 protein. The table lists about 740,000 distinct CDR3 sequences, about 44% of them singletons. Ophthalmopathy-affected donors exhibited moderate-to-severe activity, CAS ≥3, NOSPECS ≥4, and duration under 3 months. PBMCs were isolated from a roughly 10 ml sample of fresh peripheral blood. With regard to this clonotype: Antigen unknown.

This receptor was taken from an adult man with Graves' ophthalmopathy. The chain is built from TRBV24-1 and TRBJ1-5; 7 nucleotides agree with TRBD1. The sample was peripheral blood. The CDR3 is CATSESTGDQPQHF. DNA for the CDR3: TGTGCCACCAGTGAATCAACAGGGGATCAGCCCCAGCATTTT.